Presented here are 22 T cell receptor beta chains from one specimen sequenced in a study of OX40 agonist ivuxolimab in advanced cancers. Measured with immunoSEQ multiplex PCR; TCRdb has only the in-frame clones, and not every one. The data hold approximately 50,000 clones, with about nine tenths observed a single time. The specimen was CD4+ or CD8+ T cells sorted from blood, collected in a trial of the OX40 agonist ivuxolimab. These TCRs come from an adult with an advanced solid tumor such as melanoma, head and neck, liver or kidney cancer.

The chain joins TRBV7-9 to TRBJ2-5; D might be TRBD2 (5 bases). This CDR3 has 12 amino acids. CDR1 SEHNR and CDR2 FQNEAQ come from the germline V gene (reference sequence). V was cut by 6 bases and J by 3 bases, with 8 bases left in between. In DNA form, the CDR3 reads TGTGCCAGCAGTTGGACTGAAGAGACCCAGTACTTC. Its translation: CASSWTEETQYF.

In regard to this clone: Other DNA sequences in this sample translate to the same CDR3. The CDR3 loop is CSVVLAGTYEQYF. The DNA of the CDR3 is TGCAGCGTTGTCTTAGCGGGGACCTACGAGCAGTACTTC. V is TRBV29-1 and J is TRBJ2-7, with TRBD2 identical over 8 bases. The CDR3 length is 13 residues. Trimming took 4 bases from V and 2 from J; bases not matched to a gene: 4. Germline CDR1 reads SQVTM; CDR2 reads ANQGSEA.

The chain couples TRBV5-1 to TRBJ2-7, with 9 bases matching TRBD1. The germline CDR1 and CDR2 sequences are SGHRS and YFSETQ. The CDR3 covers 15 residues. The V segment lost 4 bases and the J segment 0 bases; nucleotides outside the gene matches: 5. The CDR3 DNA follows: TGCGCCAGCAGCCGGGACAGGGTAAGCTCCTACGAGCAGTACTTC. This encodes CASSRDRVSSYEQYF.

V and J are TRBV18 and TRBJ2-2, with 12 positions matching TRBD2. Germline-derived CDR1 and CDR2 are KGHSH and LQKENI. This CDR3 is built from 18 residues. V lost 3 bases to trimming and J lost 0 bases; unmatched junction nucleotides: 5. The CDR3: CASSPILAGGTNTGELFF. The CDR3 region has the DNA TGTGCCAGCTCACCCATACTAGCGGGAGGCACGAACACCGGGGAGCTGTTTTTT.

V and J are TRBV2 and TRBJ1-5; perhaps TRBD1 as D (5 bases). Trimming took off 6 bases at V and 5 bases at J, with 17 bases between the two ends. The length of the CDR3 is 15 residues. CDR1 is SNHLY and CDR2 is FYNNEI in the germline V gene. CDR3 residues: CASRLLQGGDQPQHF. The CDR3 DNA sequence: TGTGCCAGCAGGCTCCTTCAGGGAGGGGATCAGCCCCAGCATTTT.

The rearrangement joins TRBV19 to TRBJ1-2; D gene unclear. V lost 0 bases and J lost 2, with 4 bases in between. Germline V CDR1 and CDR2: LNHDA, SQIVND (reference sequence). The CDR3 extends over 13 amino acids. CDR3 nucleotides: TGTGCCAGTAGTATAGACAGAAACTATGGCTACACCTTC. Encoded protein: CASSIDRNYGYTF. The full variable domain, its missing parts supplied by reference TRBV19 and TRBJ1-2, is DGGITQSPKYLFRKEGQNVTLSCEQNLNHDAMYWYRQDPGQGLRLIYYSQIVNDFQKGDIAEGYSVSREKKESFPLTVTSAQKNPTAFYLCASSIDRNYGYTFGSGTRLTVV.

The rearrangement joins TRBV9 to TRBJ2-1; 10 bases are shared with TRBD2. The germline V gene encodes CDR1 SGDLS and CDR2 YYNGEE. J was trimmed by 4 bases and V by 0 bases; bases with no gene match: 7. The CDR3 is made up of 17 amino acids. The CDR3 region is CASSVASSGSRYNEQFF. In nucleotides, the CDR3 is TGTGCCAGCAGCGTAGCCTCTAGCGGGAGTAGGTACAATGAGCAGTTCTTC.

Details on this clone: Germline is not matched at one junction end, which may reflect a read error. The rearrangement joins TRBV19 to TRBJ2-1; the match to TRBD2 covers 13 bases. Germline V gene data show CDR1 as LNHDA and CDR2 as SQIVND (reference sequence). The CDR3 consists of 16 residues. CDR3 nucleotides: TGTGCCAGTAGTCCCTGGACTAGCGGGAGATACAGTGAGCAGTTCTTC. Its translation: CASSPWTSGRYSEQFF.

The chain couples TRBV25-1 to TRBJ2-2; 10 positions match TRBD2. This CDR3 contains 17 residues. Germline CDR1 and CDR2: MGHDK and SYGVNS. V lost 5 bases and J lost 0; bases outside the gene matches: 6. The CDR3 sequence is CASSTIAGGSNTGELFF. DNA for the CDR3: TGTGCCAGCAGTACAATAGCGGGAGGCTCGAACACCGGGGAGCTGTTTTTT.

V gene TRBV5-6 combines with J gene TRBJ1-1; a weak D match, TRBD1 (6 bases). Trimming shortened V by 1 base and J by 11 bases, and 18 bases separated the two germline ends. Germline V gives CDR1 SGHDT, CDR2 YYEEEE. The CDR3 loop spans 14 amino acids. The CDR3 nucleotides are TGTGCCAGCAGCTTGCGGTCAGGGGAGGTCGTGGCTTTCTTT. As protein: CASSLRSGEVVAFF.

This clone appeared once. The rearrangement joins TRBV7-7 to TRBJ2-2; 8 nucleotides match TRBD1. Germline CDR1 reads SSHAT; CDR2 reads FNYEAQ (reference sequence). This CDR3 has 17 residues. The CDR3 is CASGAVSGTGNTGELFF. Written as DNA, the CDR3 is TGTGCTAGCGGAGCGGTTTCCGGGACAGGGAACACCGGGGAGCTGTTTTTT. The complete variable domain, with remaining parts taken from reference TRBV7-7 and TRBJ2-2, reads GAGVSQSPRYKVTKRGQDVTLRCDPISSHATLYWYQQALGQGPEFLTYFNYEAQPDKSGLPSDRFSAERPEGSISTLTIQRTEQRDSAMYRCASGAVSGTGNTGELFFGEGSRLTVL.

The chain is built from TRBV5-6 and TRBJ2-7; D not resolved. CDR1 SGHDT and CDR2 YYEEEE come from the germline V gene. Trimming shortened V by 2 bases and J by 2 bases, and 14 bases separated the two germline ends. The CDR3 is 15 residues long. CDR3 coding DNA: TGTGCCAGCAGCTTCGCAGGAGAAAGCACCTACGAGCAGTACTTC. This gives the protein CASSFAGESTYEQYF.

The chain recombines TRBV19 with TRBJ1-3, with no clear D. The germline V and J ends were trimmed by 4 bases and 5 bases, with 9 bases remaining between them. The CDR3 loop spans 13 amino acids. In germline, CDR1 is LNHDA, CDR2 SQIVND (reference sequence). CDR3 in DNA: TGTGCCAGTAGTAACGGGCTACGAAACACCATATATTTT. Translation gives CASSNGLRNTIYF.

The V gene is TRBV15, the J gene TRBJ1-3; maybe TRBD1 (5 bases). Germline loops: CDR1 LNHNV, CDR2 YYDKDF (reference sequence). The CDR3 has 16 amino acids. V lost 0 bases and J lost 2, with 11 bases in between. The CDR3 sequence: CATSRELSTAGNTIYF. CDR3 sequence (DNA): TGTGCCACCAGCAGAGAACTTTCGACAGCTGGAAACACCATATATTTT.

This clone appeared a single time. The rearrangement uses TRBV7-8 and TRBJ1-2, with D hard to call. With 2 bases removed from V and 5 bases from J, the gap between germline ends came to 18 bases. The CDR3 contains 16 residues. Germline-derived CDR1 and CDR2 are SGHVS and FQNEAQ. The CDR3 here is CASSLYLSEPRYGYTF. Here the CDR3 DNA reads TGTGCCAGCAGCTTATATCTGTCGGAACCTCGATATGGCTACACCTTC.

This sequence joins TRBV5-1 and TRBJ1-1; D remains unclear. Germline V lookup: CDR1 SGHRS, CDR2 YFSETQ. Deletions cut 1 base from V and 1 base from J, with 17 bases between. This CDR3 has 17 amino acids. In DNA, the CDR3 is TGCGCCAGCAGCTTGTGGGAGTGGGGTAGGACGAACACTGAAGCTTTCTTT. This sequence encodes CASSLWEWGRTNTEAFF. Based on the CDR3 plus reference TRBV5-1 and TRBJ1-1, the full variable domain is KAGVTQTPRYLIKTRGQQVTLSCSPISGHRSVSWYQQTPGQGLQFLFEYFSETQRNKGNFPGRFSGRQFSNSRSEMNVSTLELGDSALYLCASSLWEWGRTNTEAFFGQGTRLTVV.

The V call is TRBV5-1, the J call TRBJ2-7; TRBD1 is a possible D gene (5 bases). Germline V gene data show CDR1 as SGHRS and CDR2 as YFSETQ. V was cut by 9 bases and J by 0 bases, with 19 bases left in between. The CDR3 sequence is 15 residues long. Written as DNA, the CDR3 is TGCGCCACCCATACAGGCGTTATGAGCTCCTACGAGCAGTACTTC. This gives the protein CATHTGVMSSYEQYF.

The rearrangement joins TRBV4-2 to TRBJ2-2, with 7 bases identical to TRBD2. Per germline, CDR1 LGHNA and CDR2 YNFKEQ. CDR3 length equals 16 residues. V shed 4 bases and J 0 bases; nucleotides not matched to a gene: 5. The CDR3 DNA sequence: TGTGCCAGCAGCCCGATGACTAGCACGAACACCGGGGAGCTGTTTTTT. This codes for CASSPMTSTNTGELFF.

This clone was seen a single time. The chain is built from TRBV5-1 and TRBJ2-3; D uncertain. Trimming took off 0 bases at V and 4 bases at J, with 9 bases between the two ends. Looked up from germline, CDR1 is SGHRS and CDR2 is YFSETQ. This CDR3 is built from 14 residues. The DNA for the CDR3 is TGCGCCAGCAGCTTGGCCGGTGACTCAGATACGCAGTATTTT. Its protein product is CASSLAGDSDTQYF.

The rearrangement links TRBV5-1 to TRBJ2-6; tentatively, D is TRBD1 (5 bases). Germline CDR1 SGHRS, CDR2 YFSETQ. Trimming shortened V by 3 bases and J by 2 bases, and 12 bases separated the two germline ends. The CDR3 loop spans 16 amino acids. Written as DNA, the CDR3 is TGCGCCAGCAGCTCGCCCGAGACAGCTGGGGCCAACGTCCTGACTTTC. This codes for CASSSPETAGANVLTF.

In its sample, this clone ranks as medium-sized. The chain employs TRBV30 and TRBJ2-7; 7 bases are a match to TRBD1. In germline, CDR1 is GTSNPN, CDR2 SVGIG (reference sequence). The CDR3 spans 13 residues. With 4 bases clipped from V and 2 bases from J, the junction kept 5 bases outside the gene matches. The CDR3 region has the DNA TGTGCCTGGAAAAGGGACAGACCCTACGAGCAGTACTTC. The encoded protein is CAWKRDRPYEQYF. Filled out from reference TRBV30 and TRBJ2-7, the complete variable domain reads SQTIHQWPATLVQPVGSPLSLECTVEGTSNPNLYWYRQAAGRGLQLLFYSVGIGQISSEVPQNLSASRPQDRQFILSSKKLLLSDSGFYLCAWKRDRPYEQYFGPGTRLTVT.

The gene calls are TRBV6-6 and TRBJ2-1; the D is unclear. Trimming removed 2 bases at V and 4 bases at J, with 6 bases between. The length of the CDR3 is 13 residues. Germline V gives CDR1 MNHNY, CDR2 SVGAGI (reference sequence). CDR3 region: CASSYVGYNEQFF. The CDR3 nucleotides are TGTGCCAGCAGTTACGTAGGGTACAATGAGCAGTTCTTC.